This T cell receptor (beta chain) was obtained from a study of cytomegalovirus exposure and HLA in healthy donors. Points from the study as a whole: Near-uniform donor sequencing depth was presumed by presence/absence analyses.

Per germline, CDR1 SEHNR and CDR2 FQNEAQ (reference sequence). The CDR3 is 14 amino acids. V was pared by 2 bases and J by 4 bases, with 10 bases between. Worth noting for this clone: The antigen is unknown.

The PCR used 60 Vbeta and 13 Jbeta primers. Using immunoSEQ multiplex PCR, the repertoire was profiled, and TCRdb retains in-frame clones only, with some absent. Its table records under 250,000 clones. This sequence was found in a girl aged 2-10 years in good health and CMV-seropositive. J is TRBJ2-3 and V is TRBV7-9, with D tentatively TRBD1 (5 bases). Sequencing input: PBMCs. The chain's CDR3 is CASSLKGLADTQYF. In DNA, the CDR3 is TGTGCCAGCAGCTTAAAGGGGTTGGCAGATACGCAGTATTTT.